The 30 T cell receptor beta chains below come from one sample, sequenced in a study of T cell changes during pregnancy in multiple sclerosis (dated by TCRdb to 2018 to 2020). Libraries came from the immunoSEQ multiplex PCR assay. Here the immuneACCESS table is served through TCRdb, limited to in-frame sequences with V and J called. Missing clones are a known gap in these copies; in checked studies unresolved V genes cover under half, and the rest lacks a known reason. Present in this sample are over 50,000 clones, about 87% of which were seen just once. The ten largest clones capture approximately 5.3% of the sample. Sequencing input: peripheral blood from another person, used as feeder cells. These receptor sequences come from a human donor whose cells served as feeder cells for cultures in a pregnancy study.

The chain employs TRBV18 and TRBJ2-7, with D perhaps given as TRBD1 or TRBD2 (7 bases each). V was cut by 6 bases and J by 3 bases, with 21 bases left in between. The CDR3 totals 16 residues. Germline values: CDR1 KGHSH, CDR2 LQKENI. The CDR3 region is CASSLEGAGDLYEQYF. Here the CDR3 DNA reads TGTGCCAGCTCCCTCGAGGGGGCGGGGGATCTCTACGAGCAGTACTTC. Using reference TRBV18 and TRBJ2-7 for the parts outside the CDR3, the full variable domain is NAGVMQNPRHLVRRRGQEARLRCSPMKGHSHVYWYRQLPEEGLKFMVYLQKENIIDESGMPKERFSAEFPKEGPSILRIQQVVRGDSAAYFCASSLEGAGDLYEQYFGPGTRLTVT.

J is TRBJ1-1 and V is TRBV6-5; D not certain. Deletions cut 2 bases from V and 1 base from J, with 8 bases between. CDR3 length equals 14 residues. Germline CDR1 reads MNHEY; CDR2 reads SVGAGI. CDR3 residues: CASSYMNGNTEAFF. The CDR3 DNA reads TGTGCCAGCAGTTACATGAACGGGAACACTGAAGCTTTCTTT.

The rearrangement joins TRBV6-6 to TRBJ1-1; TRBD1 matches 9 bases. Germline-derived CDR1 and CDR2 are MNHNY and SVGAGI (reference sequence). Germline trimming cut 6 bases from V and 10 bases from J; bases unmatched to any gene: 6. This CDR3 is built from 12 residues. CDR3 loop: CASRPGQGRAFF. CDR3 nucleotide sequence: TGTGCCAGCAGACCCGGACAGGGGCGAGCTTTCTTT.

The chain has TRBV4-3 and TRBJ2-1; 8 bases align to TRBD1. Germline V gene sequence: CDR1 LGHNA, CDR2 YSLEER. CDR3 length: 15 residues. The junction had 7 bases not matched to a gene; V was cut back by 4 bases and J by 5 bases. CDR3 sequence: CASSLQTGGHNEQFF. DNA of the CDR3: TGCGCCAGCAGCCTCCAAACAGGGGGGCACAATGAGCAGTTCTTC.

The rearrangement links TRBV19 to TRBJ1-4; D possibly corresponds to TRBD1 (5 bases). Trimming removed 3 bases from V and 7 bases from J, with 21 bases in between. This CDR3 has 17 amino acids. Germline V gene data show CDR1 as LNHDA and CDR2 as SQIVND (reference sequence). The CDR3 here is CASSMELWQGGGEKLFF. In DNA form, the CDR3 reads TGTGCCAGTAGTATGGAGCTCTGGCAGGGTGGAGGTGAAAAACTGTTTTTT. Using reference TRBV19 and TRBJ1-4 for the parts outside the CDR3, the full variable domain is DGGITQSPKYLFRKEGQNVTLSCEQNLNHDAMYWYRQDPGQGLRLIYYSQIVNDFQKGDIAEGYSVSREKKESFPLTVTSAQKNPTAFYLCASSMELWQGGGEKLFFGSGTQLSVL.

The chain links TRBV30 to TRBJ1-5; no reliable D call. Germline CDR1 is GTSNPN and CDR2 is SVGIG (reference sequence). V was cut by 1 base and J by 11 bases, with 21 bases left in between. This CDR3 spans 15 amino acids. CDR3 sequence: CAWSAPRPTESAQHF. CDR3 DNA sequence: TGTGCCTGGAGTGCCCCGCGGCCCACCGAATCGGCCCAGCATTTT.

The CDR3 here is CASRRGDTQYF. The CDR3 nucleotides read TGTGCCAGCAGGCGGGGAGATACGCAGTATTTT. The chain has TRBV4-2 and TRBJ2-3; possibly TRBD2 for D (6 bases). Germline assignment: CDR1 LGHNA and CDR2 YNFKEQ. The V end was cut by 6 bases, the J end by 5 bases, with 6 bases between. The CDR3 runs 11 residues.

This clone was counted a few times. The chain couples TRBV5-1 to TRBJ1-2, with 8 positions matching TRBD1. This CDR3 region has 14 residues. Germline V gene lookup returns CDR1 SGHRS and CDR2 YFSETQ. The V and J ends lost 0 bases and 2 bases, in that order; junction bases with no gene match: 0. This CDR3 reads CASSLGQGNYGYTF. The CDR3 DNA reads as TGCGCCAGCAGCTTGGGACAGGGGAACTATGGCTACACCTTC.

The genes are TRBV7-8 and TRBJ1-6; D is ambiguous. This CDR3 is 13 amino acids long. Trimming shortened V by 0 bases and J by 7 bases, and 4 bases separated the two germline ends. Germline V gene sequence: CDR1 SGHVS, CDR2 FQNEAQ. The CDR3 loop reads CASSLAENSPLHF. The CDR3 DNA is TGTGCCAGCAGCTTAGCGGAAAATTCACCCCTCCACTTT. Combining the CDR3 with reference TRBV7-8 and TRBJ1-6 gives the whole variable domain GAGVSQSPRYKVAKRGQDVALRCDPISGHVSLFWYQQALGQGPEFLTYFQNEAQLDKSGLPSDRFFAERPEGSVSTLKIQRTQQEDSAVYLCASSLAENSPLHFGNGTRLTVT.

V usage is TRBV7-3 and J usage is TRBJ2-1, with TRBD2 matching 9 bases. The CDR3 is 15 amino acids. After removal of 2 bases from V and 7 bases from J, the junction contained 6 bases not matched to a gene. Germline-derived CDR1 and CDR2 are SGHTA and FQGTGA. CDR3 in amino acids: CASSLGLAGINEQFF. The CDR3 DNA follows: TGTGCCAGCAGCTTAGGGCTAGCGGGAATAAATGAGCAGTTCTTC.

The V and J genes are TRBV5-1 and TRBJ2-7, with 11 positions matching TRBD2. CDR3 length: 16 residues. The ends lost 4 bases at V and 0 bases at J; junction bases unmatched: 6. The V gene's germline CDR1 is SGHRS and CDR2 YFSETQ. CDR3 in amino acids: CASSVATSGSSYEQYF. CDR3 DNA sequence: TGCGCCAGCAGCGTGGCTACTAGCGGGAGCTCCTACGAGCAGTACTTC.

V and J are TRBV5-4 and TRBJ2-3; no clear D. Germline V gene data show CDR1 as SGHNT and CDR2 as YYREEE (reference sequence). The V and J ends lost 0 bases and 6 bases respectively, with 14 bases between them. This CDR3 has 15 residues. The CDR3 DNA follows: TGTGCCAGCAGCTTGGGTTTGGCTAGTGAGGATACGCAGTATTTT. This codes for CASSLGLASEDTQYF.

This clone appeared once. The J gene is TRBJ1-3, the V gene TRBV27; no firm D call. Germline V gives CDR1 MNHEY, CDR2 SMNVEV (reference sequence). Trimming left V 7 bases short and J 2 bases short, with 9 bases between. The CDR3 length is 13 residues. As DNA, the CDR3 is TGTGCCAGCAAAACACTACCTGGAAACACCATATATTTT. The encoded protein is CASKTLPGNTIYF.

The chain carries TRBV4-3 and TRBJ1-5; D remains ambiguous. This CDR3 has 16 residues. CDR1 and CDR2 from the germline V gene are LGHNA and YSLEER. V was cut by 0 bases and J by 4 bases, with 13 bases left in between. The CDR3 loop reads CASSQDWPVGNQPQHF. Here the CDR3 DNA reads TGCGCCAGCAGCCAAGATTGGCCGGTGGGGAATCAGCCCCAGCATTTT.

J is TRBJ1-2 and V is TRBV6-4, with 11 bases aligning to TRBD1. The ends lost 5 bases at V and 6 bases at J; junction bases unmatched: 5. CDR3 length: 14 residues. In germline, CDR1 is MRHNA, CDR2 SNTAGT. CDR3 sequence: CASSRTGGANGYTF. The CDR3 DNA follows: TGTGCCAGCAGTAGGACAGGGGGCGCGAATGGCTACACCTTC.

This clone occurred once. Relative to the germline gene, one junction end is altered; a read error may explain this. The V call is TRBV6-5, the J call TRBJ2-3; D gene ambiguous. The CDR3 has 14 amino acids. Germline CDR1 reads MNHEY; CDR2 reads SVGAGI. The CDR3 spells CASRYYLRPDTQYF. The CDR3 DNA sequence: TGTGCCAGCAGATACTACCTAAGGCCAGATACGCAGTATTTT.

The V and J genes are TRBV6-6 and TRBJ2-7, with a tentative D call TRBD2 (6 bases). The CDR3 sequence is 14 residues long. Germline CDR1 is MNHNY and CDR2 is SVGAGI (reference sequence). V lost 2 bases and J 6 bases, leaving 14 bases between the germline ends. The DNA for the CDR3 is TGTGCCAGCAGTTACCTCGGGAGCACCTCCGAGCAGTACTTC. The encoded protein is CASSYLGSTSEQYF.

The J gene is TRBJ1-1, the V gene TRBV2, with 8 bases that match TRBD1. J lost 4 bases, V lost 6 bases, and 10 bases had no gene match. CDR1 and CDR2 from the germline V gene are SNHLY and FYNNEI. This CDR3 comprises 15 residues. CDR3 loop: CASSYPGGLGTEAFF. CDR3 DNA: TGTGCCAGCAGCTACCCAGGGGGCCTGGGCACTGAAGCTTTCTTT.

V is TRBV9 and J is TRBJ2-2, with 7 bases lining up with TRBD1. Germline assignment: CDR1 SGDLS and CDR2 YYNGEE. Unmatched junction bases numbered 7, after V lost 4 bases and J lost 4 bases. This CDR3 contains 15 residues. CDR3 sequence reads: CASSTRTGSTGELFF. CDR3 bases: TGTGCCAGCAGCACCAGGACAGGCAGCACCGGGGAGCTGTTTTTT.

This rearrangement joins TRBV5-4 to TRBJ1-2; no firm D call. This CDR3 has 14 amino acids. Germline assignment: CDR1 SGHNT and CDR2 YYREEE (reference sequence). Trimming pared 0 bases from V and 3 bases from J, leaving 9 bases between. CDR3 nucleotides: TGTGCCAGCAGCTTGGGGGGTTTGGACTATGGCTACACCTTC. It translates to CASSLGGLDYGYTF.

Only a few counts were recorded for this clone. The CDR3 sequence: CASNRQEQETQYF. The CDR3 DNA reads as TGTGCCAGCAACAGACAGGAACAAGAGACCCAGTACTTC. The chain carries TRBV6-1 and TRBJ2-5; D may be TRBD1 (6 bases). V lost 7 bases, J lost 2 bases, and 11 bases lay in between. Germline CDR1 and CDR2: MNHNS and SASEGT. The CDR3 loop spans 13 amino acids.

This clone occurred a few times. V usage is TRBV10-3 and J usage is TRBJ1-5; D remains ambiguous. There are 13 residues in the CDR3. CDR1 is ENHRY, CDR2 SYGVKD, per germline. V was trimmed by 4 bases and J by 4 bases, leaving 8 bases between them. In nucleotides, the CDR3 is TGTGCCATCAGTGGGGGTCTGAATCAGCCCCAGCATTTT. Its translation is CAISGGLNQPQHF.

V is TRBV9 and J is TRBJ1-5, with unresolved D. There are 14 residues in the CDR3. The germline V and J ends were trimmed by 0 bases and 1 base, with 5 bases remaining between them. The V gene's germline CDR1 is SGDLS and CDR2 YYNGEE. The CDR3 reads CASSVDGSNQPQHF. CDR3 nucleotide sequence: TGTGCCAGCAGCGTAGATGGGAGCAATCAGCCCCAGCATTTT. Together with reference TRBV9 and TRBJ1-5, the CDR3 gives the full variable domain: DSGVTQTPKHLITATGQRVTLRCSPRSGDLSVYWYQQSLDQGLQFLIQYYNGEERAKGNILERFSAQQFPDLHSELNLSSLELGDSALYFCASSVDGSNQPQHFGDGTRLSIL.

The chain joins TRBV28 to TRBJ1-6; 11 bases agree with TRBD1. The junction had 4 bases not matched to a gene; V was cut back by 4 bases and J by 8 bases. CDR3 length: 15 amino acids. Germline lookup yields CDR1 MDHEN and CDR2 SYDVKM. CDR3: CASSSWTGGDSPLHF. The CDR3 region has the DNA TGTGCCAGCAGTTCATGGACAGGGGGCGATTCACCCCTCCACTTT.

The chain is built from TRBV11-2 and TRBJ2-5, with D hard to call. There are 14 residues in the CDR3. Per germline, CDR1 SGHAT and CDR2 FQNNGV. V was cut by 2 bases and J by 5 bases, with 12 bases left in between. CDR3 residues: CASSLTLGRETQYF. CDR3 DNA sequence: TGTGCCAGCAGCTTAACCTTAGGGCGGGAGACCCAGTACTTC.

The chain employs TRBV7-2 and TRBJ2-1; D gene unclear. Trimming removed 4 bases at V and 0 bases at J, with 10 bases between. This CDR3 contains 15 residues. CDR1 and CDR2 (germline): SGHTA, FQGNSA. The DNA of the CDR3 is TGTGCCAGCAGCTCTCTATCTAGCTCCTACAATGAGCAGTTCTTC. It is translated as CASSSLSSSYNEQFF.

The chain is built from TRBV2 and TRBJ2-5; 9 bases match TRBD2. Germline V gene sequence: CDR1 SNHLY, CDR2 FYNNEI. The CDR3 is 15 residues long. The J segment lost 7 bases and the V segment lost 11 bases, leaving 17 bases of the junction unmatched. CDR3 region: CASRPPSGALGTQYF. CDR3 nucleotide sequence: TGTGCCTCAAGGCCCCCTAGCGGGGCTTTAGGGACCCAGTACTTC. Drawing the rest from reference TRBV2 and TRBJ2-5, the complete variable domain is EPEVTQTPSHQVTQMGQEVILRCVPISNHLYFYWYRQILGQKVEFLVSFYNNEISEKSEIFDDQFSVERPDGSNFTLKIRSTKLEDSAMYFCASRPPSGALGTQYFGPGTRLLVL.

This chain connects TRBV19 to TRBJ1-5; D not resolved. CDR3 length equals 11 residues. Germline loops: CDR1 LNHDA, CDR2 SQIVND (reference sequence). V gave up 6 bases and J gave up 9 bases, with 9 bases separating them. CDR3 sequence (DNA): TGTGCCAGTAGGAGTAGCGGGCCCCAGCATTTT. Its translation is CASRSSGPQHF.

On this clone itself: Different DNA sequences within this sample yield the same CDR3. The chain recombines TRBV30 with TRBJ1-2, with TRBD1 matching over 7 bases. Germline trimming cut 5 bases from V and 4 bases from J; bases unmatched to any gene: 7. The germline V gene has CDR1 GTSNPN and CDR2 SVGIG (reference sequence). The CDR3 runs 13 residues. The CDR3 bases are TGTGCCTGGGGACGGGACAGACCCTATGGCTACACCTTC. Protein sequence: CAWGRDRPYGYTF.

The V call is TRBV29-1, the J call TRBJ2-7, with 9 bases aligning to TRBD1. V shed 7 bases and J 3 bases; nucleotides not matched to a gene: 13. CDR3 length: 15 amino acids. Per the germline V gene, CDR1 is SQVTM and CDR2 is ANQGSEA. The CDR3 DNA follows: TGCAGCGCCACCGATAGGTCGACAGGGGGCTACGAGCAGTACTTC. Its translation is CSATDRSTGGYEQYF.